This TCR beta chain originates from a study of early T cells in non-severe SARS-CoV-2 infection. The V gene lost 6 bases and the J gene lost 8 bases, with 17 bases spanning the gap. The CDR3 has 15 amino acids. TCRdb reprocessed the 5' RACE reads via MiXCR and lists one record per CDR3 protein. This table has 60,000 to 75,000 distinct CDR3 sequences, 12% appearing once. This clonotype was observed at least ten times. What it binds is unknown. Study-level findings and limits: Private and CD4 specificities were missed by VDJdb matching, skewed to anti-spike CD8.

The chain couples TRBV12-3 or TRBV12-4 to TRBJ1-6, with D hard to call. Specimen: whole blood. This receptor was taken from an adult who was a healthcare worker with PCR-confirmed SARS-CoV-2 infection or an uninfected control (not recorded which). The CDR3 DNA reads TGTGCCAGCAGACGATCGGACCGCCCGCATTCACCCCTCCACTTT. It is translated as CASRRSDRPHSPLHF.